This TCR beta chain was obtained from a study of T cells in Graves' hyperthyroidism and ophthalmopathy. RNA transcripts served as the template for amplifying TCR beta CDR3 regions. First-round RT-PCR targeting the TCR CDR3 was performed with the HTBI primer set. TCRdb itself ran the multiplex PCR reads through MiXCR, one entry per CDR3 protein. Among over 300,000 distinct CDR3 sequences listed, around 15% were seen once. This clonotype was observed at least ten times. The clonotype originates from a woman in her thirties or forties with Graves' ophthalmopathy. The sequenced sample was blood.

The CDR3 nucleotides read TGTGCCAGCAGTTCCAGTGAAGGCGGGGAGCTGTTTTTT. It codes for CASSSSEGGELFF. J is TRBJ2-2 and V is TRBV12-3 or TRBV12-4; D unresolved. V dropped 4 bases and J dropped 7 bases, with 10 bases sitting between them. The CDR3 is 13 amino acids.